The entry below describes one T cell receptor (beta chain). The data belong to a study of T cell responses to AZD1222 COVID-19 vaccine. Profiled with immunoSEQ multiplex PCR; TCRdb holds only in-frame clones, not every one. This sample yields around 110,000 clones, of which less than 95% are seen a single time; around 8% belongs to the top ten. This CDR3 region has 12 residues. V lost 2 bases and J lost 2, with 3 bases in between. CDR1 and CDR2 from the germline V gene are KGHDR and SFDVKD. The sequence was obtained from an adult who received the AZD1222 COVID-19 vaccine. Sequences were derived from peripheral blood, sampled 28 days after the second AZD1222 dose. The rearrangement uses TRBV24-1 and TRBJ2-7; D ambiguous. The CDR3 loop is CATSDSTYEQYF. The CDR3 DNA sequence: TGTGCCACCAGTGATTCAACCTACGAGCAGTACTTC.